The 31 T cell receptor beta chains below all came from one sample that was sequenced in a study of CD4+ T cells in melanoma. Clones were read by immunoSEQ multiplex PCR, and TCRdb kept only the in-frame ones, dropping some. Of about 20,000 clones detected, around 82% appear once; the ten largest clones hold 4% to 5.5%. Sample: cells from a culture (not recorded whether cultured in vitro). The receptors stem from a human donor with melanoma.

The chain links TRBV7-9 to TRBJ2-3, with 7 bases aligning to TRBD1. Trimming took 5 bases from V and 0 from J; bases not matched to a gene: 5. Germline V gene lookup returns CDR1 SEHNR and CDR2 FQNEAQ (reference sequence). The CDR3 length is 15 residues. The chain's CDR3 is CASSTHRGSTDTQYF. The CDR3 nucleotides read TGTGCCAGCAGCACGCACAGGGGAAGCACAGATACGCAGTATTTT.

V and J are TRBV7-9 and TRBJ2-5; D is unclear. Germline V gene lookup returns CDR1 SEHNR and CDR2 FQNEAQ (reference sequence). V dropped 4 bases and J dropped 7 bases, with 10 bases sitting between them. The CDR3 sequence is 12 residues long. In DNA, the CDR3 is TGTGCCAGCAGCTCGGACGCTCGGACCCAGTACTTC. This sequence encodes CASSSDARTQYF.

V and J are TRBV7-9 and TRBJ2-7; D is possibly TRBD1 or TRBD2 (5 bases each). CDR1 and CDR2 (germline): SEHNR, FQNEAQ (reference sequence). This CDR3 is 14 amino acids long. The V gene lost 4 bases and the J gene lost 0 bases, with 10 bases spanning the gap. The CDR3: CASSWDGISYEQYF. Here the CDR3 DNA reads TGTGCCAGCAGCTGGGACGGAATCTCCTACGAGCAGTACTTC.

This clone turned up a few times. This chain connects TRBV19 to TRBJ1-5, with a tentative D call TRBD1 (6 bases). CDR1 LNHDA and CDR2 SQIVND come from the germline V gene (reference sequence). CDR3 size: 15 residues. Trimming left V 9 bases short and J 5 bases short, with 20 bases between. CDR3 loop: CASHRRGQGYQPQHF. The CDR3 DNA sequence: TGTGCCAGCCATCGACGGGGGCAGGGTTATCAGCCCCAGCATTTT.

The V call is TRBV11-2, the J call TRBJ1-1; no definite D call. Germline values: CDR1 SGHAT, CDR2 FQNNGV. This CDR3 region has 13 residues. Trimming took 5 bases from V and 8 from J, leaving 15 bases between them. The CDR3 loop is CASSLIGRLEAFF. For the CDR3, the DNA is TGTGCCAGCAGCCTCATCGGACGTCTCGAAGCTTTCTTT.

The J gene is TRBJ1-2, the V gene TRBV6-1, with D possibly matching TRBD1 (6 bases). CDR1 is MNHNS and CDR2 is SASEGT in the germline V gene. This CDR3 has 13 amino acids. The V end was cut by 9 bases, the J end by 8 bases, with 19 bases between. The CDR3 region is CASRLVGGNGYTF. The CDR3 DNA reads as TGTGCCAGTCGCCTTGTAGGGGGGAACGGCTACACCTTC.

The chain has TRBV5-1 and TRBJ2-1, with D unresolved. Trimming took off 0 bases at V and 7 bases at J, with 14 bases between the two ends. This CDR3 spans 15 amino acids. Germline V gene lookup returns CDR1 SGHRS and CDR2 YFSETQ. The CDR3 spells CASSLAETLVNEQFF. For the CDR3, the DNA is TGCGCCAGCAGCTTGGCCGAGACTTTGGTAAATGAGCAGTTCTTC.

The chain joins TRBV10-2 to TRBJ1-1; a weak D match, TRBD1 (5 bases). Per the germline V gene, CDR1 is WSHSY and CDR2 is SAAADI. The ends were cut back, 8 bases at V and 4 bases at J, with 20 bases in the middle. The CDR3 length is 15 residues. The DNA of the CDR3 is TGCGCCAGCGGGGACTGGGCTAGTCCGCCCACTGAAGCTTTCTTT. Its translation: CASGDWASPPTEAFF.

The J gene is TRBJ1-4, the V gene TRBV7-9; D is possibly TRBD1 (5 bases). This CDR3 contains 15 residues. CDR1 is SEHNR and CDR2 is FQNEAQ in the germline V gene (reference sequence). V was trimmed by 5 bases and J by 7 bases, leaving 17 bases between them. In nucleotides, the CDR3 is TGTGCCAGCAGCGCGCGGTTGGCGGGGCTTGAAAAACTGTTTTTT. It is translated as CASSARLAGLEKLFF. The entire variable domain, with the rest obtained from reference TRBV7-9 and TRBJ1-4, is as follows: DTGVSQNPRHKITKRGQNVTFRCDPISEHNRLYWYRQTLGQGPEFLTYFQNEAQLEKSRLLSDRFSAERPKGSFSTLEIQRTEQGDSAMYLCASSARLAGLEKLFFGSGTQLSVL.

The chain carries TRBV10-3 and TRBJ2-7; a possible D gene is TRBD1 (5 bases). The CDR3 loop spans 12 amino acids. The V and J ends lost 4 bases and 3 bases respectively, with 7 bases between them. Germline V gene lookup returns CDR1 ENHRY and CDR2 SYGVKD. The CDR3 DNA follows: TGTGCCATCAGTGCCAGGGACTACGAGCAGTACTTC. This translates into CAISARDYEQYF.

This chain uses TRBV10-3 with TRBJ2-2, with D unresolved. Germline V CDR1 and CDR2: ENHRY, SYGVKD. The CDR3 contains 13 residues. With 2 bases removed from V and 7 bases from J, the gap between germline ends came to 8 bases. CDR3 nucleotide sequence: TGTGCCATCAGTGAGAGGATGGACGGGGAGCTGTTTTTT. This translates into CAISERMDGELFF.

This clone appeared a few times. V usage is TRBV19 and J usage is TRBJ2-2; TRBD2 matches 8 bases. Germline CDR1 is LNHDA and CDR2 is SQIVND (reference sequence). The CDR3 covers 15 residues. The ends lost 3 bases at V and 6 bases at J; junction bases unmatched: 6. The DNA of the CDR3 is TGTGCCAGTAGTATCTCCAGCGGGGGTGCCGGGGAGCTGTTTTTT. Amino acids: CASSISSGGAGELFF. The complete variable domain, with remaining parts taken from reference TRBV19 and TRBJ2-2, reads DGGITQSPKYLFRKEGQNVTLSCEQNLNHDAMYWYRQDPGQGLRLIYYSQIVNDFQKGDIAEGYSVSREKKESFPLTVTSAQKNPTAFYLCASSISSGGAGELFFGEGSRLTVL.

The sample holds one count of this clone. This rearrangement joins TRBV6-6 to TRBJ1-6; TRBD1 is a possible D gene (5 bases). Trimming removed 5 bases at V and 9 bases at J, with 14 bases between. Germline V CDR1 and CDR2: MNHNY, SVGAGI (reference sequence). This CDR3 contains 14 residues. The chain's CDR3 is CASSNQGNGSPLHF. The CDR3 DNA sequence: TGTGCCAGCAGTAATCAGGGTAATGGTTCACCCCTCCACTTT.

The genes are TRBV2 and TRBJ1-3; possibly TRBD1 for D (6 bases). V was shortened by 4 bases and J by 0 bases, with 10 bases between the two germline ends. Germline V CDR1 and CDR2: SNHLY, FYNNEI. The CDR3 is made up of 15 amino acids. CDR3 region: CASSAGQSSGNTIYF. CDR3 in DNA: TGTGCCAGCAGTGCAGGACAGTCCTCTGGAAACACCATATATTTT.

The chain is built from TRBV6-5 and TRBJ2-7; a possible D gene is TRBD2 (6 bases). With 0 bases removed from V and 5 bases from J, the gap between germline ends came to 11 bases. This CDR3 comprises 14 residues. The germline CDR1 and CDR2 sequences are MNHEY and SVGAGI. The DNA for the CDR3 is TGTGCCAGCAGTTACTCTGGACTATCCAACGAGCAGTACTTC. Translated: CASSYSGLSNEQYF.

V gene TRBV7-9 combines with J gene TRBJ1-1, with unresolved D. The CDR3 contains 16 residues. The ends were cut back, 1 base at V and 3 bases at J, with 15 bases in the middle. Per the germline V gene, CDR1 is SEHNR and CDR2 is FQNEAQ (reference sequence). As DNA, the CDR3 is TGTGCCAGCAGCTTAGTTAGTGGCAGTTGGGACACTGAAGCTTTCTTT. Translated: CASSLVSGSWDTEAFF.

The V and J genes are TRBV7-9 and TRBJ1-2; the D gene is possibly TRBD1 (6 bases). Germline-derived CDR1 and CDR2 are SEHNR and FQNEAQ (reference sequence). This CDR3 has 12 residues. The V end was cut by 1 base, the J end by 6 bases, with 6 bases between. The CDR3 nucleotides are TGTGCCAGCAGCTTAGAGGGGGATGGCTACACCTTC. It codes for CASSLEGDGYTF. The whole variable domain, remainder taken from reference TRBV7-9 and TRBJ1-2, is DTGVSQNPRHKITKRGQNVTFRCDPISEHNRLYWYRQTLGQGPEFLTYFQNEAQLEKSRLLSDRFSAERPKGSFSTLEIQRTEQGDSAMYLCASSLEGDGYTFGSGTRLTVV.

The gene calls are TRBV7-9 and TRBJ1-4; 7 bases agree with TRBD1. The germline V gene encodes CDR1 SEHNR and CDR2 FQNEAQ (reference sequence). The CDR3 has 15 amino acids. The J segment lost 8 bases and the V segment lost 5 bases, leaving 11 bases of the junction unmatched. CDR3 amino acids: CASSLTGSRLEKLFF. In DNA form, the CDR3 reads TGTGCCAGCAGCCTGACAGGGAGCAGGCTCGAAAAACTGTTTTTT.

J is TRBJ2-2 and V is TRBV9; D perhaps matches TRBD1 (6 bases). The CDR3 is made up of 16 amino acids. V lost 3 bases to trimming and J lost 0 bases, with 12 bases between them. Germline-derived CDR1 and CDR2 are SGDLS and YYNGEE. CDR3 protein: CASSGGKGANTGELFF. The CDR3 region has the DNA TGTGCCAGCAGCGGAGGAAAGGGGGCGAACACCGGGGAGCTGTTTTTT. Together with reference TRBV9 and TRBJ2-2, the CDR3 gives the full variable domain: DSGVTQTPKHLITATGQRVTLRCSPRSGDLSVYWYQQSLDQGLQFLIQYYNGEERAKGNILERFSAQQFPDLHSELNLSSLELGDSALYFCASSGGKGANTGELFFGEGSRLTVL.

The CDR3 nucleotides are TGTGCCAGCAGCTTAGGGGCAGATGGGGGCTACAACTATGGCTACACCTTC. This codes for CASSLGADGGYNYGYTF. The J gene is TRBJ1-2, the V gene TRBV7-9, with D perhaps TRBD1 (6 bases). This CDR3 has 17 residues. Germline-derived CDR1 and CDR2 are SEHNR and FQNEAQ (reference sequence). With 1 base removed from V and 2 bases from J, the gap between germline ends came to 17 bases. Based on the CDR3 plus reference TRBV7-9 and TRBJ1-2, the full variable domain is DTGVSQNPRHKITKRGQNVTFRCDPISEHNRLYWYRQTLGQGPEFLTYFQNEAQLEKSRLLSDRFSAERPKGSFSTLEIQRTEQGDSAMYLCASSLGADGGYNYGYTFGSGTRLTVV.

This clone is termed large. This chain joins TRBV6-6 and TRBJ1-5; D remains unclear. This CDR3 has 15 residues. Germline V gene sequence: CDR1 MNHNY, CDR2 SVGAGI (reference sequence). Trimming removed 6 bases from V and 4 bases from J, with 16 bases in between. The CDR3 DNA reads as TGTGCCAGCAGCCCTCGGGAGGGCGGTAATCAGCCCCAGCATTTT. The encoded protein is CASSPREGGNQPQHF.

The chain is built from TRBV6-5 and TRBJ1-1; D may be TRBD1 (6 bases). The V and J ends lost 0 bases and 0 bases respectively, with 11 bases between them. CDR1 is MNHEY and CDR2 is SVGAGI in the germline V gene. The length of the CDR3 is 16 residues. The CDR3 DNA reads as TGTGCCAGCAGTTACTCTCCGACAGGAATGAACACTGAAGCTTTCTTT. Translation: CASSYSPTGMNTEAFF.

This clone was seen just once. Here the CDR3 reads CASSYSDEQYF. DNA for the CDR3: TGTGCCAGCTCGTACAGCGACGAGCAGTACTTC. This chain links TRBV18 with TRBJ2-7; D not resolved. Trimming took 6 bases from V and 5 from J, leaving 8 bases between them. This CDR3 spans 11 amino acids. Germline V CDR1 and CDR2: KGHSH, LQKENI.

The V gene is TRBV5-1, the J gene TRBJ1-2; a possible D gene is TRBD1 (6 bases). Trimming took off 4 bases at V and 3 bases at J, with 16 bases between the two ends. Germline assignment: CDR1 SGHRS and CDR2 YFSETQ. The CDR3 length is 15 residues. The CDR3 loop is CASSPSGGGYYGYTF. DNA for the CDR3: TGCGCCAGCAGCCCCTCGGGAGGGGGTTACTATGGCTACACCTTC.

The chain combines TRBV18 with TRBJ1-2, with D maybe TRBD1 (5 bases). The CDR3 totals 13 residues. The V end was cut by 2 bases, the J end by 8 bases, with 12 bases between. In germline, CDR1 is KGHSH, CDR2 LQKENI. This CDR3 is CASSPTPDSGYTF. The DNA of the CDR3 is TGTGCCAGCTCACCAACTCCAGACAGCGGCTACACCTTC.

In nucleotides, the CDR3 is TGTGCCAGCAGCTTGGGGGGGAGCTCCTACGAGCAGTACTTC. Protein sequence: CASSLGGSSYEQYF. The chain uses TRBV5-4 and TRBJ2-7; D assignment may be TRBD1 or TRBD2 (5 bases each). Germline V gene lookup returns CDR1 SGHNT and CDR2 YYREEE (reference sequence). This CDR3 has 14 residues. Between the trimmed V and J ends, which lost 0 bases and 0 bases, there was a span of 7 bases.

In its sample, this clone was seen once. V is TRBV27 and J is TRBJ2-7; 7 nucleotides line up with TRBD1. In germline, CDR1 is MNHEY, CDR2 SMNVEV (reference sequence). V was pared by 4 bases and J by 0 bases, with 15 bases of the junction left unmatched. CDR3 length: 18 amino acids. The CDR3 region is CASSSRRPLTGISYEQYF. The CDR3 nucleotides read TGTGCCAGCAGTTCACGGAGGCCCCTGACAGGGATCTCCTACGAGCAGTACTTC.

The chain is built from TRBV30 and TRBJ1-1; D remains ambiguous. Trimming cost V 5 bases and J 0 bases, with 16 bases left between them. In germline, CDR1 is GTSNPN, CDR2 SVGIG (reference sequence). The CDR3 is 15 residues long. CDR3 nucleotide sequence: TGTGCCTGGCGACCAAGCATGACACTGAACACTGAAGCTTTCTTT. The encoded protein is CAWRPSMTLNTEAFF.

This chain links TRBV10-2 with TRBJ1-2; a possible D gene is TRBD1 (5 bases). Trimming shortened V by 3 bases and J by 2 bases, and 10 bases separated the two germline ends. The CDR3 contains 14 residues. Germline V gene lookup returns CDR1 WSHSY and CDR2 SAAADI. The CDR3 loop reads CASSDWGDNYGYTF. The CDR3 region has the DNA TGCGCCAGCAGTGACTGGGGCGACAACTATGGCTACACCTTC.

The J gene is TRBJ1-1, the V gene TRBV6-1; D not certain. CDR1 MNHNS and CDR2 SASEGT come from the germline V gene. V gave up 7 bases and J gave up 4 bases, with 13 bases separating them. This CDR3 contains 13 residues. CDR3 nucleotides: TGTGCCAGCAAGGAGCTGGATAGCACTGAAGCTTTCTTT. Its protein product is CASKELDSTEAFF.

The rearrangement uses TRBV6-6 and TRBJ1-3, with unresolved D. Germline-derived CDR1 and CDR2 are MNHNY and SVGAGI (reference sequence). The V gene lost 7 bases and the J gene lost 4 bases, with 11 bases spanning the gap. The CDR3 extends over 13 amino acids. CDR3 sequence reads: CASISSPGNTIYF. The CDR3 DNA reads TGTGCCAGCATCTCGAGTCCAGGAAACACCATATATTTT.